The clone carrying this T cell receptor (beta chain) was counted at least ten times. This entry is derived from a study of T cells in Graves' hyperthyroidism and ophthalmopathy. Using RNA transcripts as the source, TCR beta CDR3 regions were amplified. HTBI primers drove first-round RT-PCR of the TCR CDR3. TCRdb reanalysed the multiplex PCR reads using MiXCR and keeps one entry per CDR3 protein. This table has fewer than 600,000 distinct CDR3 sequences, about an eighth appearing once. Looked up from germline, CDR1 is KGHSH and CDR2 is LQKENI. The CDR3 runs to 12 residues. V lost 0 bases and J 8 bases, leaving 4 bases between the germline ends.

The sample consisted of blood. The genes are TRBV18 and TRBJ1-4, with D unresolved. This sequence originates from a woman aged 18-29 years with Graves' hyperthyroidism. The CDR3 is CASSPPREKLFF. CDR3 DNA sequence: TGTGCCAGCTCACCACCACGGGAAAAACTGTTTTTT.